This T cell receptor (beta chain) was documented in a study of early T cells in non-severe SARS-CoV-2 infection. Across the study: Sequencing targeted bulk RNA from unsorted whole blood, leaving chains unpaired. Findings and limits, study-wide: Private and CD4 specificities were missed by VDJdb matching, which favored anti-spike CD8 responses.

Germline values: CDR1 SGHRS, CDR2 YFSETQ. CDR3 length: 17 amino acids. Trimming shortened V by 4 bases and J by 4 bases, and 23 bases separated the two germline ends. This clonotype came up a few times. No antigen is known for it. Individual cDNA molecules received unique molecular identifiers during library preparation. Each CDR3 protein is one row after TCRdb ran MiXCR on the 5' RACE reads. The sample has tens of thousands of distinct CDR3 sequences; 10% to 15% are singletons. Sequencing was performed on whole blood. This clonotype was sampled from an adult who was a healthcare worker with PCR-confirmed SARS-CoV-2 infection or an uninfected control (not recorded which). The chain combines TRBV5-1 with TRBJ1-1, with D uncertain. The CDR3 spells CASSTLPSPVLGTEAFF. The CDR3 coding sequence is TGCGCCAGCAGCACGCTCCCATCACCAGTGTTGGGCACTGAAGCTTTCTTT.